This T cell receptor beta chain is drawn from a study of PD-L1 blockade in urothelial cancer. Study information: Median T cell yield from blood was roughly 140,000.

Germline loops: CDR1 MNHEY, CDR2 SMNVEV (reference sequence). This CDR3 contains 14 residues. V lost 4 bases and J lost 0; bases outside the gene matches: 2. This clone was seen a single time. PCRs were each spiked with synthetic TCR analog templates. Data came from immunoSEQ multiplex PCR; TCRdb stores just in-frame clones and leaves some out. Counted here are approximately 45,000 clones, 82% occurring once; the ten biggest clones make up roughly 1.7%. Regarding time point: pretreatment peripheral blood. The chain couples TRBV27 to TRBJ1-1, with 7 bases lining up with TRBD1. Material: PBMCs, obtained around atezolizumab (anti-PD-L1) treatment. The TCR was taken from a man aged 50 to 59 with urothelial cancer. Written as DNA, the CDR3 is TGTGCCAGCAGTTGGGACAGCTTGAACACTGAAGCTTTCTTT. Protein product: CASSWDSLNTEAFF.